Included here is one T cell receptor beta chain sequence, with context. The data were taken from a study of cytomegalovirus exposure and HLA in healthy donors. This CDR3 contains 15 residues. The ends lost 3 bases at V and 0 bases at J; junction bases unmatched: 5. Germline CDR1 reads GTSNPN; CDR2 reads SVGIG (reference sequence). Primers for the PCR totalled 60 Vbeta and 13 Jbeta. Libraries were prepared by immunoSEQ multiplex PCR; TCRdb keeps only in-frame clonotypes and omits some of them. The profile shows roughly 120,000 clones, 63% of them singletons. Sequenced input: PBMCs. The chain links TRBV30 to TRBJ2-7, with 10 bases fitting TRBD1. The clonotype was recovered from a man in his forties or fifties in good health and CMV-seropositive. In DNA form, the CDR3 reads TGTGCCTGGAGATTGGGACAGGGGCTCTCCTACGAGCAGTACTTC. Protein: CAWRLGQGLSYEQYF.